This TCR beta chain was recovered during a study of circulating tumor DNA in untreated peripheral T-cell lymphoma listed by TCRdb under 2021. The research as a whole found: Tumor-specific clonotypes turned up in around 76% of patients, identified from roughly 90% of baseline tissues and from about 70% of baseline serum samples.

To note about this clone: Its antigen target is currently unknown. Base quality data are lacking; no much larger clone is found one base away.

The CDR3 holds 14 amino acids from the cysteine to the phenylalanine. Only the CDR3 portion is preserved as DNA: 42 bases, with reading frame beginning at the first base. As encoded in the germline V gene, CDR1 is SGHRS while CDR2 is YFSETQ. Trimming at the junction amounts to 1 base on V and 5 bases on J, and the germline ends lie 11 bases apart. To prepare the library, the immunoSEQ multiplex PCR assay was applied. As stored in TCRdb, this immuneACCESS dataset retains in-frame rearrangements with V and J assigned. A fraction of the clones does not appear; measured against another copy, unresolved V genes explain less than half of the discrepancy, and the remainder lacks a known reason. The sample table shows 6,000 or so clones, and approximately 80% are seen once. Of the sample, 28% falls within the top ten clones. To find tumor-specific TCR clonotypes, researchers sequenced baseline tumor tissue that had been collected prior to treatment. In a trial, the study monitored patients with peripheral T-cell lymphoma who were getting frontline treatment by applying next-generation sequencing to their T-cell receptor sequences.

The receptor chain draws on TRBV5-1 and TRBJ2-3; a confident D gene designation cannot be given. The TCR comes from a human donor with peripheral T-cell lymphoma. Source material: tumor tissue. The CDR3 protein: CASSLLQSKDTQYF. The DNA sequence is TGCGCCAGCAGCTTGCTTCAGTCTAAAGATACGCAGTATTTT.